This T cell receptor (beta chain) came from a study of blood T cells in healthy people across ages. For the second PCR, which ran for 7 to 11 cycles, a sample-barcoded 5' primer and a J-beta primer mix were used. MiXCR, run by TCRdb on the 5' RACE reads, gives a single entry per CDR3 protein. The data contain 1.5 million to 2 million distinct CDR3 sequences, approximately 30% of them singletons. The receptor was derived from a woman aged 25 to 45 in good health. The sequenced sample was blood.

CDR3 region: CASSFLSGFTDTQYF. In DNA, the CDR3 is TGTGCCAGCAGCTTCCTTTCCGGGTTCACAGATACGCAGTATTTT. The rearrangement uses TRBV5-6 and TRBJ2-3, with D unresolved. CDR3 size: 15 residues. V was trimmed by 2 bases and J by 2 bases, leaving 12 bases between them. Germline CDR1 and CDR2: SGHDT and YYEEEE.